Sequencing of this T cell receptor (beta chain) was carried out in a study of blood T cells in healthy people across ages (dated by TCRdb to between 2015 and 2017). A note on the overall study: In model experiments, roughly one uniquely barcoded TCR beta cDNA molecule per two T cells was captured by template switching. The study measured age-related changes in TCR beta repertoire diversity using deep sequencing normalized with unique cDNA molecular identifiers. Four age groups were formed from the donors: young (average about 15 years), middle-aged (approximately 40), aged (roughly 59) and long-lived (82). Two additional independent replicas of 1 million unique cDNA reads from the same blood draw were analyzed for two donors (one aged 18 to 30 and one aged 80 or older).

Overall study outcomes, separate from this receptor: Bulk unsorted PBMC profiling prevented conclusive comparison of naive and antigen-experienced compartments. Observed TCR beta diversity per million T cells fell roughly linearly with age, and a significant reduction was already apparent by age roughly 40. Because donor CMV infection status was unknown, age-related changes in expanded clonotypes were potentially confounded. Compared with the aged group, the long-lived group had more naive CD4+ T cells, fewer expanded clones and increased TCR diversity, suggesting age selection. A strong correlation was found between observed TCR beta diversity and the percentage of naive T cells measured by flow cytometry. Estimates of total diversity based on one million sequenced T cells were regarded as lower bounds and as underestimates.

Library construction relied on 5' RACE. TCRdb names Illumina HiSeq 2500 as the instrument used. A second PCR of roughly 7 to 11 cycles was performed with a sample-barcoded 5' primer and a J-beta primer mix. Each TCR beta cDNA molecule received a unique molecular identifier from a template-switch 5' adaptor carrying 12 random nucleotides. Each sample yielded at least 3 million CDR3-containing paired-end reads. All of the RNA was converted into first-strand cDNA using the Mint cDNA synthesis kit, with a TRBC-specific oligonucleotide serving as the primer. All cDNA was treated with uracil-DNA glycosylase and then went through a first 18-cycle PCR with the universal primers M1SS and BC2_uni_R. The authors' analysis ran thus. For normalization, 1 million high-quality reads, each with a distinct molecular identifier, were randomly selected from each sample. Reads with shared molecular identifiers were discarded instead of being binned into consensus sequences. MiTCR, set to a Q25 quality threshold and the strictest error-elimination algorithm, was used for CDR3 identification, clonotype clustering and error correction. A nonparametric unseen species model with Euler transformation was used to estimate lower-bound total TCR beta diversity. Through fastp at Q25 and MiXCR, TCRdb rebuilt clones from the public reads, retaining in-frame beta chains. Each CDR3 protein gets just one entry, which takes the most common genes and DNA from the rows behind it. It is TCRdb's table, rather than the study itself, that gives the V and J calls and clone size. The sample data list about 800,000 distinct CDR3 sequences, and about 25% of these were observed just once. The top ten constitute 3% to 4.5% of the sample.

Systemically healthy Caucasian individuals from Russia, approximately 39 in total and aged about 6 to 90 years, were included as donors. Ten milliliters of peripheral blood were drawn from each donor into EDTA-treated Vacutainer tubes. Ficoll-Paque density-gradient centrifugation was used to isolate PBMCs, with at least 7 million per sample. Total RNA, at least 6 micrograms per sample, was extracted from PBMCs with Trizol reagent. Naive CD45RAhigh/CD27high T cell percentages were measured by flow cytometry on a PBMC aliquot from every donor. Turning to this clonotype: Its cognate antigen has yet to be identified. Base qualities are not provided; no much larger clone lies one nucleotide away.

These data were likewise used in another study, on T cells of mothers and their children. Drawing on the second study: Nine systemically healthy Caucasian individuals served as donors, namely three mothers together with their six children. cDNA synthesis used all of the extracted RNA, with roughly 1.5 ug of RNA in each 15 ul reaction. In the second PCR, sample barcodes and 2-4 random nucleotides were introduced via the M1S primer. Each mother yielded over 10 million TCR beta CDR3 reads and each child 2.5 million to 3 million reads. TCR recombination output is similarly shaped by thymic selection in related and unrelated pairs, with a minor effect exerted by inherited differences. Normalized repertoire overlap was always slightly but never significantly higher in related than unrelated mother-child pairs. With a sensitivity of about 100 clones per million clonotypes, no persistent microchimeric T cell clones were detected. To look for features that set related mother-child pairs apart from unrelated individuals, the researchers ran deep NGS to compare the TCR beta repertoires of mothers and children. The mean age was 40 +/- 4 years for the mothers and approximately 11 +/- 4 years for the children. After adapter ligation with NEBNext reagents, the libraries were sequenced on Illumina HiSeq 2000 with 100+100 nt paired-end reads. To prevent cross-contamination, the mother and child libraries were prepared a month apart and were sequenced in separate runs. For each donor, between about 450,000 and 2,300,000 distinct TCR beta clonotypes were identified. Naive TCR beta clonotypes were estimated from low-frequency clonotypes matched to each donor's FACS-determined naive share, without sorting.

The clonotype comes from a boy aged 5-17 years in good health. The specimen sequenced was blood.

In nucleotides, the sequence is TGTGCCAGCAGGATACTAGCGGGAGTCTCCTACGAGCAGTACTTC. This codes for CASRILAGVSYEQYF. The sequence joins TRBV28 to TRBJ2-7, with 11 bases aligning to TRBD2. Spanning cysteine to phenylalanine, the CDR3 consists of 15 amino acids. Only the CDR3 DNA is retained, 45 bases long and in frame from the first base. Looking up the germline V gene yields CDR1 MDHEN and CDR2 SYDVKM. V is cut back by 6 bases and J by 0 bases, with 4 bases in the junction unmatched.